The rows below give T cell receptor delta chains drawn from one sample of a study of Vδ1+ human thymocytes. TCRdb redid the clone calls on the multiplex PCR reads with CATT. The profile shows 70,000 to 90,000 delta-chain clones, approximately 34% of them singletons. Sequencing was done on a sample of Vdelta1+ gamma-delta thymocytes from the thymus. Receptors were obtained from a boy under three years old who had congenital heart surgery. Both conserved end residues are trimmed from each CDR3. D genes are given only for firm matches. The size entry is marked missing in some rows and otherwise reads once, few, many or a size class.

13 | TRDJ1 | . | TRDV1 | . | ALGGLSYIGSKLI
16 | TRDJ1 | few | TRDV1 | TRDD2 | ALGESGPSFGEGDKLI
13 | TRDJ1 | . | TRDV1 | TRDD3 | ALGHRGILADKLI
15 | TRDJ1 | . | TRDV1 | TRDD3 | ALGEGPLGVPTDKLI
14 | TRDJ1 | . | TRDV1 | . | ALGRAYPPLTDKLI
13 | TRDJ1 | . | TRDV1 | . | ALGETESLVDKLI
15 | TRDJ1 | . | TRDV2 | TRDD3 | ATSYWGIRAYTDKLI
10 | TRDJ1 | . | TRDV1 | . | ALGRFRDKLI
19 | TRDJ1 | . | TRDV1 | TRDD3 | ALGEVLLPRTGGSYTDKLI
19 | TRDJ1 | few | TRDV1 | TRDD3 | ALGAKGSYRGIRLYTDKLI
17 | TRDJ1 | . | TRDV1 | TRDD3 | ALGELLPYWGISTDKLI
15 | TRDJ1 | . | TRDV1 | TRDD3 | ALGENRWGRYTDKLI
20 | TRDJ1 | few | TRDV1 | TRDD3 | ALGELPPPGWGDIADTDKLI
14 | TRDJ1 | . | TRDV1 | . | ALGEKMRDNTDKLI
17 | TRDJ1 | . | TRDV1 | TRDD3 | ALGEPLYWGIVYTDKLI
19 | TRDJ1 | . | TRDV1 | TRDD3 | ALGELDRTNWGIKVTDKLI
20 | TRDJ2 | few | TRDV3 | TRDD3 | AFRTGFPSLTGGYNRITQLF
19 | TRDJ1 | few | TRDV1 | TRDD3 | ALGEPMTDGYWGPYTDKLI
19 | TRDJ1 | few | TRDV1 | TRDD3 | ALGEDPTGGGILHGTDKLI
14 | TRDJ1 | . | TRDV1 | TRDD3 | ALGELVPYWGWKPI